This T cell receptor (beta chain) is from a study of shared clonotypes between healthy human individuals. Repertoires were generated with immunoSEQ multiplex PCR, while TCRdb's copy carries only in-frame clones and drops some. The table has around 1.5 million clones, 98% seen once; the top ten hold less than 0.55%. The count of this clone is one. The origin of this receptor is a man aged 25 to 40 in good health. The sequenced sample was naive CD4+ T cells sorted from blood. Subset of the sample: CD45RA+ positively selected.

The CDR3 loop reads CASSRTTSYEQYF. The DNA for the CDR3 is TGCGCCAGCAGCCGGACTACCTCCTACGAGCAGTACTTC. This chain joins TRBV5-1 and TRBJ2-7; the D gene is possibly TRBD2 (6 bases). CDR3 length equals 13 residues. CDR1 is SGHRS and CDR2 is YFSETQ in the germline V gene. The V end was cut by 4 bases, the J end by 0 bases, with 8 bases between.